A single sample is the source of the 17 T cell receptor beta chains below, sequenced in a study of blood T cell repertoires in COVID-19. Libraries were prepared by immunoSEQ multiplex PCR; TCRdb keeps only in-frame clonotypes and omits some of them. This sample has about 78,000 clones, with 75% to 90% found just once. Material for sequencing was peripheral blood. The receptors come from a man aged 55-75 years with active or convalescent COVID-19.

The chain links TRBV27 to TRBJ1-4, with D possibly matching TRBD1 (5 bases). Trimming removed 8 bases from V and 4 bases from J, with 14 bases in between. Germline V lookup: CDR1 MNHEY, CDR2 SMNVEV (reference sequence). The CDR3 totals 14 residues. CDR3 coding DNA: TGTGCCAGCGGTTCCGGGGGTGTTAATGAAAAACTGTTTTTT. This codes for CASGSGGVNEKLFF.

This chain links TRBV9 with TRBJ2-3, with TRBD2 identical over 10 bases. Germline-derived CDR1 and CDR2 are SGDLS and YYNGEE. The CDR3 runs to 14 residues. The ends lost 3 bases at V and 6 bases at J; junction bases unmatched: 4. CDR3 residues: CASSAPSGGDTQYF. The CDR3 coding sequence is TGTGCCAGCAGCGCGCCTAGCGGGGGTGATACGCAGTATTTT.

The V and J genes are TRBV6-5 and TRBJ2-2; D call uncertain. V shed 0 bases and J shed 5 bases, with 7 bases lying between them. The CDR3 consists of 14 residues. Germline lookup yields CDR1 MNHEY and CDR2 SVGAGI. CDR3 bases: TGTGCCAGCAGTTACTCGAGTAAAACCGGGGAGCTGTTTTTT. Encoded protein: CASSYSSKTGELFF.

This clone is a singleton in its sample. V is TRBV6-2 or TRBV6-3 and J is TRBJ2-2; maybe TRBD2 (6 bases). From germline, CDR1 is MNHEY and CDR2 SVGEGT. The CDR3 contains 14 residues. V lost 5 bases and J 7 bases, leaving 14 bases between the germline ends. The CDR3 DNA is TGTGCCAGCAGTGGGGCGGGATTCGGCGGGGAGCTGTTTTTT. Translating gives CASSGAGFGGELFF.

J is TRBJ1-6 and V is TRBV10-2; 10 bases line up with TRBD1. This CDR3 contains 16 residues. V dropped 2 bases and J dropped 9; count of bases not matched to a gene: 7. CDR1 is WSHSY and CDR2 is SAAADI in the germline V gene. CDR3 bases: TGCGCCAGCAGTGAGCGCTCCGGGACAGGGGCTTCACCCCTCCACTTT. Amino acids: CASSERSGTGASPLHF.

The chain recombines TRBV7-2 with TRBJ2-5; D not certain. The CDR3 contains 12 residues. V was clipped by 1 base and J by 5 bases, with 5 bases between them. CDR1 and CDR2 (germline): SGHTA, FQGNSA. The CDR3 loop is CASSLGPETQYF. The CDR3 bases are TGTGCCAGCAGCTTAGGGCCGGAGACCCAGTACTTC.

This clone was seen a few times. The chain joins TRBV5-6 to TRBJ2-7; 8 bases agree with TRBD2. With V trimmed by 6 bases and J by 6 bases, 11 bases remained unmatched. Germline lookup yields CDR1 SGHDT and CDR2 YYEEEE. CDR3 length equals 14 residues. The CDR3, as DNA: TGTGCCAGCAATATGGGACTAGAGACCCCCGAGCAGTACTTC. It yields the protein CASNMGLETPEQYF.

The V gene is TRBV4-3, the J gene TRBJ1-6, with TRBD1 matching over 8 bases. The junction had 9 bases not matched to a gene; V was cut back by 0 bases and J by 2 bases. Germline V gives CDR1 LGHNA, CDR2 YSLEER. This CDR3 is built from 19 residues. CDR3 in DNA: TGCGCCAGCAGCCAAGACCCTTACCAGACAGGGGCCTATAATTCACCCCTCCACTTT. Protein sequence: CASSQDPYQTGAYNSPLHF.

The chain joins TRBV6-6 to TRBJ2-5; TRBD2 aligns across 11 bases. Germline values: CDR1 MNHNY, CDR2 SVGAGI (reference sequence). V dropped 2 bases and J dropped 3; count of bases not matched to a gene: 5. The CDR3 has 16 amino acids. In DNA, the CDR3 is TGTGCCAGCAGTTACGTGGTACTAGCGGGGGAAGAGACCCAGTACTTC. Translated, it gives CASSYVVLAGEETQYF.

The genes are TRBV6-2 or TRBV6-3 and TRBJ2-3; D remains unclear. Trimming pared 2 bases from V and 2 bases from J, leaving 8 bases between. The germline V gene encodes CDR1 MNHEY and CDR2 SVGEGT. The CDR3 contains 14 residues. The DNA for the CDR3 is TGTGCCAGCAGTTACAGTCCACTCACAGATACGCAGTATTTT. This encodes CASSYSPLTDTQYF.

V gene TRBV5-6 combines with J gene TRBJ1-5, with 8 bases matching TRBD1. CDR1 and CDR2 from the germline V gene are SGHDT and YYEEEE. CDR3 length equals 15 residues. V gave up 6 bases and J gave up 5 bases; unmatched junction bases: 10. This CDR3 is CASTTGTGWDQPQHF. The CDR3 DNA is TGTGCCAGCACCACCGGGACAGGATGGGATCAGCCCCAGCATTTT. The full variable domain, with the rest looked up from reference TRBV5-6 and TRBJ1-5, is DAGVTQSPTHLIKTRGQQVTLRCSPKSGHDTVSWYQQALGQGPQFIFQYYEEEERQRGNFPDRFSGHQFPNYSSELNVNALLLGDSALYLCASTTGTGWDQPQHFGDGTRLSIL.

V gene TRBV10-3 combines with J gene TRBJ1-2, with D maybe TRBD1 (5 bases). Germline V gene data show CDR1 as ENHRY and CDR2 as SYGVKD. The CDR3 runs to 14 residues. Trimming pared 3 bases from V and 3 bases from J, leaving 11 bases between. The CDR3 is CAISEGAGHYGYTF. The CDR3 region has the DNA TGTGCCATCAGTGAAGGGGCAGGACACTATGGCTACACCTTC.

The chain links TRBV19 to TRBJ2-5; 11 nucleotides align to TRBD1. J gave up 5 bases and V 4 bases, and 6 bases lay outside the gene matches. This CDR3 region has 15 residues. Germline V gene sequence: CDR1 LNHDA, CDR2 SQIVND (reference sequence). The chain's CDR3 is CASSNPGQGEETQYF. CDR3 bases: TGTGCCAGTAGTAACCCGGGACAGGGGGAGGAGACCCAGTACTTC.

This chain uses TRBV19 with TRBJ2-1, with D possibly TRBD2 on 6 matching bases. The CDR3 length is 12 residues. V lost 3 bases to trimming and J lost 8 bases, with 8 bases between them. CDR1 and CDR2 (germline): LNHDA, SQIVND (reference sequence). This CDR3 reads CASSMGGYEQFF. CDR3 DNA sequence: TGTGCCAGTAGTATGGGGGGTTATGAGCAGTTCTTC.

The J gene is TRBJ2-3, the V gene TRBV2; 8 bases are a match to TRBD1. This CDR3 is 14 amino acids long. The germline V gene has CDR1 SNHLY and CDR2 FYNNEI. Trimming cost V 6 bases and J 0 bases; bases outside gene matches: 2. The CDR3 DNA sequence: TGTGCCAGCAGGAGGACAGGGAGCACAGATACGCAGTATTTT. As protein: CASRRTGSTDTQYF. Full variable domain (remainder filled in from reference TRBV2 and TRBJ2-3): EPEVTQTPSHQVTQMGQEVILRCVPISNHLYFYWYRQILGQKVEFLVSFYNNEISEKSEIFDDQFSVERPDGSNFTLKIRSTKLEDSAMYFCASRRTGSTDTQYFGPGTRLTVL.

The chain uses TRBV5-4 and TRBJ2-3; D unresolved. V lost 2 bases, J lost 4 bases, and 14 bases lay in between. This CDR3 is 15 amino acids long. Germline V gene sequence: CDR1 SGHNT, CDR2 YYREEE (reference sequence). The CDR3 reads CASSFGRAIADTQYF. The DNA for the CDR3 is TGTGCCAGCAGCTTTGGTAGAGCGATCGCAGATACGCAGTATTTT. Using reference TRBV5-4 and TRBJ2-3 for the parts outside the CDR3, the full variable domain is ETGVTQSPTHLIKTRGQQVTLRCSSQSGHNTVSWYQQALGQGPQFIFQYYREEENGRGNFPPRFSGLQFPNYSSELNVNALELDDSALYLCASSFGRAIADTQYFGPGTRLTVL.

The chain carries TRBV19 and TRBJ1-5, with 7 bases that match TRBD1. Germline V gene data show CDR1 as LNHDA and CDR2 as SQIVND (reference sequence). After removal of 5 bases from V and 5 bases from J, the junction contained 6 bases not matched to a gene. This CDR3 is built from 14 residues. The CDR3 sequence is CASSETGIDQPQHF. DNA of the CDR3: TGTGCCAGTAGTGAGACAGGGATCGATCAGCCCCAGCATTTT.